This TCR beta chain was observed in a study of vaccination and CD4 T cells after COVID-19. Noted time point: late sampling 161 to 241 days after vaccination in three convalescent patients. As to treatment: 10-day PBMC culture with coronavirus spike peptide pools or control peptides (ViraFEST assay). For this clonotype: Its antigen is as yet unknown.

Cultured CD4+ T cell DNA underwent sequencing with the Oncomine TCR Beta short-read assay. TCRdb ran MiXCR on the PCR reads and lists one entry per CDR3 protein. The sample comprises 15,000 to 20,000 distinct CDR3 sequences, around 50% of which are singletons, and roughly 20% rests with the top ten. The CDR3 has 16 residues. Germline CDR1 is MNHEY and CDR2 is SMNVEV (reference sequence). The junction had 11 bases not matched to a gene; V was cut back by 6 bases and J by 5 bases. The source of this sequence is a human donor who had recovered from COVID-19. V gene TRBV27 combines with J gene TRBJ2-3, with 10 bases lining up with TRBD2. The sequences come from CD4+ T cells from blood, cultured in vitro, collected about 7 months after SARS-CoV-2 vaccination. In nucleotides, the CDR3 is TGTGCCAGCAGCTCGAGCGGGAGGGCCTGGGTAGATACGCAGTATTTT. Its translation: CASSSSGRAWVDTQYF.